This T cell receptor beta chain was found in a study of CXCR3-negative and CXCR3-positive naive CD8 T cells. About the research overall: Sequencing gave roughly 130 million TRB reads overall, about 1.5 +/- 0.3 million per library.

Study-wide points: Higher TRB CDR3 hydrophobicity marked CXCR3-positive naive cells relative to CXCR3-negative naive cells. Diversity was high in both naive subsets and much lower in memory cells. Expression of CXCR3 was partially reduced after cryopreservation, and fresh PBMCs were used in most assays.

The libraries of TRB cDNA were prepared using 5' RACE with UMI labels. TCRdb re-called the 5' RACE reads; one entry per CDR3 protein, DNA not given. The sample's table shows some 99,000 distinct CDR3 sequences. CDR1 is SEHNR, CDR2 FQNEAQ, per germline (reference sequence). The CDR3 loop spans 14 amino acids. Of note for this clonotype: Its antigen is still unknown.

This TCR came from a human donor in good health. Some clones in this sample may be carry-over from other donors' samples. This chain joins TRBV7-9 and TRBJ2-5; the TCRdb call, TRBD1, lacks DNA for checking. The sample was naive CXCR3+ CD8+ T cells from blood. Subset indicated: CD45RO-CCR7+CD27+CD95- naive CD8+ T cells expressing CXCR3 (TNR3+). CDR3 loop: CATNDEGHGETQYF.